This entry describes one TCR beta chain. No cognate antigen has been identified for it. No qualities accompany the bases; no much larger clone lies one base away. The library came from the immunoSEQ multiplex PCR assay. Rearranged TCR beta chain sequences were amplified with the hsTCRB Kit following the manufacturer's protocol. TCRB libraries were sequenced on an Illumina MiSeq. In the source study's methods: The proprietary platform of the kit vendor was used for demultiplexing, trimming and gene mapping. TCRdb retrieved this table from immuneACCESS and kept in-frame rearrangements only. Not all clones are present; in checked studies, unresolved V genes account for under half, and no reason is known for the remainder. V and J calls and clone size are copied from that table; D and trimming were computed from the DNA. The sample includes over 25,000 clones, with roughly 79% observed a single time. The ten largest clones represent almost 9.5% of the sample.

The data stem from a study of a mutant IDH1 vaccine in newly diagnosed glioma (dated by TCRdb to about 2021). Background for the entire study: Vaccination was initiated 4-6 weeks after radiotherapy alone, or concurrently with temozolomide cycles in the chemotherapy-containing groups. The week-35 safety follow-up was designated visit V12, and the week-47 end of study was designated visit V13. Prior to enrollment, standard therapy consisting of radiotherapy alone, temozolomide alone, or radiochemotherapy with temozolomide had been administered to patients, with the combination being received by most patients. Of the 25 to 40 treated patients, 62.5% were male and about 40% were female, and the mean age was approximately 37 years. Peripheral blood was drawn at six visits: V03 (baseline), V05, V07, V10, V12 and V13. Longitudinal TCRB deep sequencing was done for some 25 treated patients, wherever samples were available for exploratory analyses.

What the study reported, not specific to this receptor: Across multiple MHC alleles, vaccine-induced immune responses were seen in more than 80% of patients. Availability determined which PBMC samples were chosen for TCRB deep sequencing. Pseudoprogression appeared unrelated to alterations in the top peripheral T cell clonotypes detected by TCRB sequencing. It was noted by the authors that analyses of patient blood samples could not be reproduced owing to sample limitations.

CDR1 and CDR2 were assigned from the germline V gene as SGDLS and YYNGEE. V is cut by 0 bases and J by 8 bases, and the space between the germline ends is 9 bases. The CDR3 runs 13 amino acids, cysteine and phenylalanine included. Only the CDR3 DNA is retained, 39 bases long and in frame from the first base. What the time point label conveys for this sample: week 35, safety follow-up. Every vaccine dose consisted of 300 ug of a 20-mer mutant IDH1 peptide in Montanide, administered subcutaneously together with topical imiquimod. Patients received eight vaccinations in weeks 1, 3, 5, 7, 11, 15, 19 and 23, corresponding to visits V03 through V10. The donors had newly diagnosed IDH1-mutant astrocytomas of WHO grade 3 or 4 that showed loss of nuclear ATRX. The samples were drawn from NOA16, a multicentre, single-arm, open-label phase I trial in Germany that tested a mutant IDH1 peptide vaccine in humans for the first time. Genomic DNA for TCRB sequencing was isolated from EDTA blood with the DNeasy Blood and Tissue Kit.

Material: PBMCs, obtained from a glioma patient whose treatment included an IDH1 peptide vaccine. The source of this sequence is a young woman with glioma. Some clones in this sample may be carry-over from other donors' samples. The receptor chain draws on TRBV9 and TRBJ2-4; the D gene is possibly TRBD2, with 7 bases matching. CDR3 loop: CASSVEGGDIQYF. The DNA reads as follows: TGTGCCAGCAGCGTAGAAGGGGGGGACATTCAGTACTTC.